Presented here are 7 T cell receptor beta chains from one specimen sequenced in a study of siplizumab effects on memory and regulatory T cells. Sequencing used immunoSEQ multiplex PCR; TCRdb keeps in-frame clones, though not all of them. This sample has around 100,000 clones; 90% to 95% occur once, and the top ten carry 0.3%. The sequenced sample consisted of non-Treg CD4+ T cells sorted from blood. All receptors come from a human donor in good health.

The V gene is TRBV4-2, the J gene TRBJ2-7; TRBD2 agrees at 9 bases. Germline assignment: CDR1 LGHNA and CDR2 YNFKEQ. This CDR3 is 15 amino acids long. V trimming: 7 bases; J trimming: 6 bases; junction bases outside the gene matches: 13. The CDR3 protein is CASTAIGGGAREQYF. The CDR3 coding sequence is TGTGCCAGCACAGCCATAGGCGGGGGGGCGCGCGAGCAGTACTTC.

The CDR3 reads CSVDHWREGDTQYF. Here the CDR3 DNA reads TGCAGCGTTGATCACTGGCGGGAGGGAGATACGCAGTATTTT. The chain employs TRBV29-1 and TRBJ2-3; 9 bases fit TRBD2. CDR1 is SQVTM and CDR2 is ANQGSEA in the germline V gene. Germline trimming cut 3 bases from V and 5 bases from J; bases unmatched to any gene: 6. The CDR3 is 14 amino acids.

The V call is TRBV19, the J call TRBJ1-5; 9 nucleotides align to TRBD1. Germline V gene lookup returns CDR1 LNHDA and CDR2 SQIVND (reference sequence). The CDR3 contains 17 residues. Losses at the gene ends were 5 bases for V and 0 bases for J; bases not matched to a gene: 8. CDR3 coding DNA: TGTGCCAGTAGTCCCGACAGGGGGAGGTATAGCAATCAGCCCCAGCATTTT. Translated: CASSPDRGRYSNQPQHF.

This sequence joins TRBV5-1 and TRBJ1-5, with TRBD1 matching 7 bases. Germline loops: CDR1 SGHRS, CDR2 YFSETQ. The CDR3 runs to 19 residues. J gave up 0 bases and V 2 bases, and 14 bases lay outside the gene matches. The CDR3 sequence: CASSFRDSRPPHSNQPQHF. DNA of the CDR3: TGCGCCAGCAGCTTCCGGGACAGCCGGCCCCCACATAGCAATCAGCCCCAGCATTTT. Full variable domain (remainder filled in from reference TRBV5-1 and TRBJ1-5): KAGVTQTPRYLIKTRGQQVTLSCSPISGHRSVSWYQQTPGQGLQFLFEYFSETQRNKGNFPGRFSGRQFSNSRSEMNVSTLELGDSALYLCASSFRDSRPPHSNQPQHFGDGTRLSIL.

DNA for the CDR3: TGTGCCAGCAGCTTAGGCAGGCGGCGGGGGAAAGATACGCAGTATTTT. Protein: CASSLGRRRGKDTQYF. This chain uses TRBV7-9 with TRBJ2-3; 7 bases are a match to TRBD2. Germline CDR1 SEHNR, CDR2 FQNEAQ (reference sequence). The CDR3 covers 16 residues. V shed 1 base, J shed 5 bases, and the junction held 9 bases outside the gene matches.

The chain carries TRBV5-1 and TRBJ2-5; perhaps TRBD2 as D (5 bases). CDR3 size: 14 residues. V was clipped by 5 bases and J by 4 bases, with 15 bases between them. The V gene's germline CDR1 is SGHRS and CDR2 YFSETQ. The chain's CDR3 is CASRNGMLIETQYF. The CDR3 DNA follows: TGCGCCAGCAGAAACGGGATGTTAATAGAGACCCAGTACTTC.

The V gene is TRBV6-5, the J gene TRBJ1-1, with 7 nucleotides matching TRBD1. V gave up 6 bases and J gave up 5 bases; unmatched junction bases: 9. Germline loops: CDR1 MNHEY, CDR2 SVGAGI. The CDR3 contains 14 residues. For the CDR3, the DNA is TGTGCCAGCAGCTCGACAGGGAGGGGGACTGAAGCTTTCTTT. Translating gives CASSSTGRGTEAFF.